The clone carrying this T cell receptor (beta chain) was recorded many times. Its antigen is unidentified. Patients aged 18 to 65 had newly diagnosed hyperthyroidism that had lasted under 2 months. This sample was included in a study of T cells in Graves' hyperthyroidism and ophthalmopathy. Looking at the study overall: Staff took peripheral blood when the initial diagnosis was made, before any treatment began. General study points: By a 13 V-J model, ophthalmopathy was set apart from stable hyperthyroidism.

Amplified TCR beta CDR3 regions came from RNA transcripts. The TCR CDR3 was amplified in a first-round RT-PCR using the HTBI primer set. TCRdb ran MiXCR on the multiplex PCR reads and lists one entry per CDR3 protein. The sample yields roughly 300,000 distinct CDR3 sequences, 20% to 30% seen once. Looked up from germline, CDR1 is SGHAT and CDR2 is FQNNGV. V lost 7 bases to trimming and J lost 5 bases; unmatched junction nucleotides: 7. The CDR3 has 14 residues. The TCR was taken from a man aged 35 to 55 with Graves' hyperthyroidism that later progressed to Graves' ophthalmopathy. Sequencing was carried out using blood. The V and J genes are TRBV11-2 and TRBJ1-3; 8 nucleotides match TRBD1. This CDR3 reads CASTFTGGRNTIYF. The CDR3 DNA reads as TGTGCCAGCACCTTTACAGGGGGAAGAAACACCATATATTTT.